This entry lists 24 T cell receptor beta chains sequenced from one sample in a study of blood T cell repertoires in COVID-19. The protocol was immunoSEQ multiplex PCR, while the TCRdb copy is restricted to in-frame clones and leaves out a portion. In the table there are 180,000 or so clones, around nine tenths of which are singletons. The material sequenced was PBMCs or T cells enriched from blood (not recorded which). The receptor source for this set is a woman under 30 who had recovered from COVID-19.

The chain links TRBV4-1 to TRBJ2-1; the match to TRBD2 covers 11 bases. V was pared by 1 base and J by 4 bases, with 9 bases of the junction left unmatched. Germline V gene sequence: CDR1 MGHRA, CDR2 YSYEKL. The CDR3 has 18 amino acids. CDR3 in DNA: TGCGCCAGCAGCCAAGGGGCGACTAGCGGGATCGGGTACAATGAGCAGTTCTTC. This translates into CASSQGATSGIGYNEQFF.

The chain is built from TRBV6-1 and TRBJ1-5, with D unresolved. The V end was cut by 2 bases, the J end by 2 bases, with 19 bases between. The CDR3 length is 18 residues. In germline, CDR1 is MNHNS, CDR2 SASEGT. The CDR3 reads CASSEKMAAWRGNQPQHF. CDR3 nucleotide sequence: TGTGCCAGCAGTGAAAAAATGGCAGCCTGGCGGGGCAATCAGCCCCAGCATTTT.

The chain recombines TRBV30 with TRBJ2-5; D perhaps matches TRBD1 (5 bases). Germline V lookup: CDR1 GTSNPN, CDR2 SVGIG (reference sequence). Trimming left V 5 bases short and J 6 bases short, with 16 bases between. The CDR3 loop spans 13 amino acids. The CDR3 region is CAWEKWGTKTQYF. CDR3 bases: TGTGCCTGGGAGAAATGGGGCACGAAGACCCAGTACTTC.

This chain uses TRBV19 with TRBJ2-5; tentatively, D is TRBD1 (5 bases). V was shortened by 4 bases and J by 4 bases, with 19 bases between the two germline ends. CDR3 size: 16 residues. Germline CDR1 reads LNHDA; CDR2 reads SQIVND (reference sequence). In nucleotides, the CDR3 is TGTGCCAGTAGTAAAGTGGCAGAGACAGTCCGAGAGACCCAGTACTTC. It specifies CASSKVAETVRETQYF.

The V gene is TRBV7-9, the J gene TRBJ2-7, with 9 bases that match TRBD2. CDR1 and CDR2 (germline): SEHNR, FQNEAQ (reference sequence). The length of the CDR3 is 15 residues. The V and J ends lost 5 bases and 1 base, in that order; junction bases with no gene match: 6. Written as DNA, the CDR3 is TGTGCCAGCAGCCCGCCGGGACTAGCTTCCTACGAGCAGTACTTC. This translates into CASSPPGLASYEQYF.

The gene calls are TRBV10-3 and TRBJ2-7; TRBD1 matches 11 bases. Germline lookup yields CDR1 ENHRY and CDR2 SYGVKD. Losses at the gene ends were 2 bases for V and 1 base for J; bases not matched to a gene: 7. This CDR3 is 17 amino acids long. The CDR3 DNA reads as TGTGCCATCAGTGAGGCGGACAGGGGGCGCCTTTCCTACGAGCAGTACTTC. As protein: CAISEADRGRLSYEQYF.

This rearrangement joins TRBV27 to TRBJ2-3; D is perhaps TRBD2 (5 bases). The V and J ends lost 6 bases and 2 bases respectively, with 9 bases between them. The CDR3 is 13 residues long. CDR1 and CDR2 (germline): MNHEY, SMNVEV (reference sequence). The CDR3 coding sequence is TGTGCCAGCAGAGGCCGGGACACAGATACGCAGTATTTT. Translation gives CASRGRDTDTQYF.

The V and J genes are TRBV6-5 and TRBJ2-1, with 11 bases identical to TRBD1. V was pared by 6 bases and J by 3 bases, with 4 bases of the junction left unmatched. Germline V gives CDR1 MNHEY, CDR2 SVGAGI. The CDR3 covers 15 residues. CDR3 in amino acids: CASRSGTGGYNEQFF. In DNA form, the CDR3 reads TGTGCCAGCAGGAGCGGGACAGGGGGCTACAATGAGCAGTTCTTC.

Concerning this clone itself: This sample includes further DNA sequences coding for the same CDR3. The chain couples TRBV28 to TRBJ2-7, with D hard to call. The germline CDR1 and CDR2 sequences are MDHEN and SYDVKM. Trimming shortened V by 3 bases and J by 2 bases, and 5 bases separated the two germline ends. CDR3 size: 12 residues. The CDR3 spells CASSLSTYEQYF. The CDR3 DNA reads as TGTGCCAGCAGTTTGAGTACCTACGAGCAGTACTTC.

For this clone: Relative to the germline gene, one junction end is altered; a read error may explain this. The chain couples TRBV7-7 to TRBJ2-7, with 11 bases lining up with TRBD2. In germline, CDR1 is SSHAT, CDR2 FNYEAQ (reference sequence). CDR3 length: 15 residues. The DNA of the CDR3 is TGTGCTAGCAGCCAATTACTAGCGGGAGTGGCCGAGCAGTACTTC. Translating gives CASSQLLAGVAEQYF.

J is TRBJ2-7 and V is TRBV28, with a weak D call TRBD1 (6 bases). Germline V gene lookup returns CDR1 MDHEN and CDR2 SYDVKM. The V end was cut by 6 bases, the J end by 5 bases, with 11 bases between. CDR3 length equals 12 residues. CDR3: CASRLQGNEQYF. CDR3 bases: TGTGCCAGCAGGTTACAGGGTAACGAGCAGTACTTC.

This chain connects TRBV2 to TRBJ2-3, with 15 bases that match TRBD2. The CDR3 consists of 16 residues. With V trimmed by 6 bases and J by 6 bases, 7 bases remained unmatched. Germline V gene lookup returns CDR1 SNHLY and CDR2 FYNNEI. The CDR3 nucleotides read TGTGCCAGCAGAACGGGACTAGCGGGAGGCCCCGATACGCAGTATTTT. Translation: CASRTGLAGGPDTQYF.

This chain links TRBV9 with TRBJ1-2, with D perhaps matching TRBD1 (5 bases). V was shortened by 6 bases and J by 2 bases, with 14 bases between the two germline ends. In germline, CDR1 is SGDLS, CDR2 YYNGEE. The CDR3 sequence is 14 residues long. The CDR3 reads CASTAGPMNYGYTF. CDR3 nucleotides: TGTGCCAGCACTGCAGGGCCTATGAACTATGGCTACACCTTC.

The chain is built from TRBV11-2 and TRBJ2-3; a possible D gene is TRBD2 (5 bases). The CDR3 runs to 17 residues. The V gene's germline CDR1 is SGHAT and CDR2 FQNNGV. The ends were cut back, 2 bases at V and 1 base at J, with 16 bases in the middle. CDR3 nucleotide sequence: TGTGCCAGCAGCTTAATTCGCGGAGAAGCGGGCACAGATACGCAGTATTTT. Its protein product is CASSLIRGEAGTDTQYF. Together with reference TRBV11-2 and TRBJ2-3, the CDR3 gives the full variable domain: EAGVAQSPRYKIIEKRQSVAFWCNPISGHATLYWYQQILGQGPKLLIQFQNNGVVDDSQLPKDRFSAERLKGVDSTLKIQPAKLEDSAVYLCASSLIRGEAGTDTQYFGPGTRLTVL.

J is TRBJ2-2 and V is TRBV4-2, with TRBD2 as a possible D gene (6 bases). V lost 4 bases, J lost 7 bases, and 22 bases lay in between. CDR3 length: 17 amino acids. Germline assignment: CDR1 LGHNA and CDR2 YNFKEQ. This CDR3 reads CASSPSPLAPGGGELFF. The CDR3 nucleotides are TGTGCCAGCAGCCCCTCACCCCTAGCGCCCGGCGGCGGGGAGCTGTTTTTT.

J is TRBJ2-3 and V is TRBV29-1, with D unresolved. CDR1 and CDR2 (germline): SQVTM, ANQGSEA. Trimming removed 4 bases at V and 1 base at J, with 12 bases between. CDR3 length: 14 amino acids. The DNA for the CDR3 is TGCAGCGTTGTATCCGGTTTGGGCACAGATACGCAGTATTTT. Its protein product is CSVVSGLGTDTQYF.

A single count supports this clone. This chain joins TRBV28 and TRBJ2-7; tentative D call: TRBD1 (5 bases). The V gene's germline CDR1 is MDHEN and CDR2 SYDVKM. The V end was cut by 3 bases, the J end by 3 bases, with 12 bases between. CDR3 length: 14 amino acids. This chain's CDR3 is CASSFSGRFYEQYF. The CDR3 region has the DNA TGTGCCAGCAGTTTTTCAGGGCGTTTCTACGAGCAGTACTTC.

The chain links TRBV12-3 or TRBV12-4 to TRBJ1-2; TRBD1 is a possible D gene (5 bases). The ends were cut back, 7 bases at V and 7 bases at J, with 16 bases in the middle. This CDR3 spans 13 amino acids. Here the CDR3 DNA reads TGTGCCAGCACCCTGGCCAGGGTTGGTGGCTACACCTTC. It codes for CASTLARVGGYTF.

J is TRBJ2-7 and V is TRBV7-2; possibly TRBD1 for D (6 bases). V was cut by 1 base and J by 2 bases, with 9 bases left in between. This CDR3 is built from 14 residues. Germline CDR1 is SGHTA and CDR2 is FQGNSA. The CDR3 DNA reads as TGTGCCAGCAGCTTAGATACAGGGACCTACGAGCAGTACTTC. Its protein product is CASSLDTGTYEQYF. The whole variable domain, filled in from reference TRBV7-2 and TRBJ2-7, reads GAGVSQSPSNKVTEKGKDVELRCDPISGHTALYWYRQSLGQGLEFLIYFQGNSAPDKSGLPSDRFSAERTGGSVSTLTIQRTQQEDSAVYLCASSLDTGTYEQYFGPGTRLTVT.

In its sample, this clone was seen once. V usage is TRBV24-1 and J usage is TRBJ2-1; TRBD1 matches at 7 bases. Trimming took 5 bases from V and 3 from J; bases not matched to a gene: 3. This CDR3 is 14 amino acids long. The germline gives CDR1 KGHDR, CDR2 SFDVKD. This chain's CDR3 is CATSVAGGYNEQFF. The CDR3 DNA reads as TGTGCCACCAGTGTGGCAGGGGGCTACAATGAGCAGTTCTTC.

CDR3 protein: CASSHLDRGMNTEAFF. The CDR3 bases are TGCGCCAGCAGCCATCTCGACAGGGGGATGAACACTGAAGCTTTCTTT. J is TRBJ1-1 and V is TRBV4-1; 9 bases line up with TRBD1. Germline V lookup: CDR1 MGHRA, CDR2 YSYEKL. V dropped 3 bases and J dropped 0; count of bases not matched to a gene: 5. This CDR3 region has 16 residues.

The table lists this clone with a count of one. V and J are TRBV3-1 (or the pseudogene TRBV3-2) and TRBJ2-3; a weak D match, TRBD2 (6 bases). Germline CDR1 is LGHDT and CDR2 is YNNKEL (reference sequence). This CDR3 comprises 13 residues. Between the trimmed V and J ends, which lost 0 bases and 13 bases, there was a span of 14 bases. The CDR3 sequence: CASSQEPGGTEYF. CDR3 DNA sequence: TGTGCCAGCAGCCAAGAGCCGGGCGGGACGGAGTATTTT.

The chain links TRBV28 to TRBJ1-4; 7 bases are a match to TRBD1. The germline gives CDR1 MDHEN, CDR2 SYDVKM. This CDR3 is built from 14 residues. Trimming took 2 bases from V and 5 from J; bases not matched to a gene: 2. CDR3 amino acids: CASSLVQGNEKLFF. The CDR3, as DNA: TGTGCCAGCAGTTTAGTACAGGGGAATGAAAAACTGTTTTTT.

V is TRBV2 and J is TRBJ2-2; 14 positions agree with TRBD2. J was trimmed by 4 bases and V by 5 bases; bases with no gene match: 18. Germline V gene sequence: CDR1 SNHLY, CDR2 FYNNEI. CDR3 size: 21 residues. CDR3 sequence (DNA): TGTGCCAGCAGTCTCAGACAGACGGGACTAGCGGGAGTTAAGGGCACCGGGGAGCTGTTTTTT. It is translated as CASSLRQTGLAGVKGTGELFF.